This T cell receptor beta chain derives from a study of CXCR3-negative and CXCR3-positive naive CD8 T cells (dated by TCRdb to about 2019). Background for the entire study: In total, some 140 million TRB reads were obtained, which works out to roughly 1.5 +/- 0.3 million reads per library. Diversity and physicochemical repertoire analyses were performed on about a dozen donors pooled from two independent experiments. The TRBV-TRBJ cluster analysis covered naive subsets from several donors and memory cells from 3 donors. Here is what the overall study found, with its caveats: Within the same donor, TRBV-TRBJ usage looked similar between naive CXCR3-negative and CXCR3-positive cells, but memory cells had distinct patterns. Both naive subsets had comparably high repertoire diversity, while memory CD8+ T cells had much lower repertoire diversity. TRB CDR3s from CXCR3-positive naive cells showed higher hydrophobicity (lower Kidera factor 4), lower energy, and higher strength and volume indices than CXCR3-negative naive cells. Surface CD5, linked to self-reactivity in mice, was comparable between naive subsets; TCR interaction strength was therefore also inferred from TRB CDR3 physicochemical properties. Because CXCR3 expression was partially decreased after cryopreservation, freshly isolated PBMCs were used for most assays.

Of note for this clonotype: The target of this receptor is not known.

For each CD8+ T cell subset, flow sorting was done in triplicate, and roughly 320,000 cells per subset went directly into RLT lysis buffer. To keep memory contaminants out, a stringent definition of naive CD8+ T cells was applied: CD45RO-CCR7+CD27+CD95-. Peripheral blood mononuclear cells were isolated from buffy coats by standard density gradient centrifugation. A FACSAria III was used to flow-sort naive CXCR3-negative and CXCR3-positive CD8+ T cells. Total RNA was extracted from sorted cells using an RNeasy Mini Kit. TCRdb lists the instrument as NextSeq 550. The Human TCR Profiling Kit (MiLaboratory) was used to prepare UMI-labeled 5' RACE TRB cDNA libraries. cDNA synthesis used the entire amount of extracted RNA, and PCR amplification then used the entire amount of cDNA produced. Libraries were prepared in parallel using an identical number of PCR cycles. From the authors' description of their analysis: With a minimum of two reads required per UMI, MIGEC and MiXCR pulled out about 50,000 +/- 10,000 unique UMI-labeled TRB cDNA molecules from each library. On average, each library contained approximately 40,000 +/- 10,000 functional in-frame TRB CDR3 nucleotide clonotypes without stop codons. Diversity metrics, including normalized Shannon-Wiener and Chao1, were computed in VDJtools after downsampling to 5000 UMI-labeled TRB molecules per sample. Clonotype-size-weighted physicochemical properties of the central five CDR3 residues (interaction energy, strength, volume and Kidera factor 4) were computed in VDJtools. TCRdb reprocessed the reads, reporting each CDR3 protein sequence once and no DNA. The V and J calls were not made by the authors but by TCRdb's processing. The sample's clone listing holds 70,000 to 95,000 distinct CDR3 sequences. The top ten clonotypes cover roughly 1.8% of the sample.

The CDR3 has 16 amino acids, counting the end cysteine and phenylalanine. DNA is not recorded here. Sequences LGHDT (CDR1) and YNNKEL (CDR2) are obtained from the germline V gene (reference sequence). The V and J genes are TRBV3-1 and TRBJ2-5; TCRdb proposes TRBD1, but this gene call is untestable without DNA. The clonotype was recovered from a human donor in good health. Some clones in this sample may be carry-over from other donors' samples. Sequences were obtained from naive CXCR3- CD8+ T cells from blood. This specimen's cell subset or site label, per the study, means: CD45RO-CCR7+CD27+CD95- naive CD8+ T cells lacking CXCR3 (TNR3-). This receptor carries the CDR3 CASSQDPSRVQETQYF.